This TCR beta chain was recovered during a study of coeliac disease. The method was immunoSEQ multiplex PCR; TCRdb's version includes in-frame clones alone and lacks a portion of them. The top ten hold about 9% of the sample, which has 4,200 or so clones, just over 60% seen once. Findings and limits, study-wide: Active celiac intraepithelial and lamina propria samples had lower TRB and TRG clonality than control samples.

To note about this clone: The antigen is undetermined.

Germline CDR1 SGHRS, CDR2 YFSETQ. This CDR3 has 18 amino acids. With V trimmed by 4 bases and J by 0 bases, 9 bases remained unmatched. The TCR was taken from a man between 70 and 80 years old with active celiac disease. The rearrangement uses TRBV5-1 and TRBJ2-5; 13 positions match TRBD2. Material: intraepithelial lymphocytes from the gut. The CDR3 loop is CASSPRTSGGLYQETQYF. The CDR3 DNA reads as TGCGCCAGCAGCCCCCGGACTAGCGGGGGACTGTACCAAGAGACCCAGTACTTC.